These 4 T cell receptor beta chains came from one sample sequenced in a study of T-cell reconstitution after alpha-beta-depleted transplantation in children. A TCRbeta library incorporating unique molecular identifiers was prepared. One entry per CDR3 protein results from TCRdb running MiXCR on the PCR reads. The repertoire holds about a million distinct CDR3 sequences, about 31% seen once, with 28% in the top ten. The sample in question was PBMCs, mostly from graft donor cells, obtained 360 days after TCRalphabeta/CD19-depleted stem cell transplant. The receptors were gathered from a boy younger than two who had a stem cell transplant for SCID, so the T cells may come from the graft donor.

This clonotype appeared many times. This rearrangement joins TRBV6-2 or TRBV6-3 to TRBJ2-7; D might be TRBD2 (7 bases). Trimming stripped 6 bases from V and 0 bases from J, with 15 bases between. The germline V gene encodes CDR1 MNHEY and CDR2 SVGEGT. This CDR3 region has 15 residues. The CDR3 protein is CASSRAGHSSYEQYF. In DNA, the CDR3 is TGTGCCAGCAGCCGAGCGGGACACAGCTCCTACGAGCAGTACTTC.

This clonotype has a single count. The gene calls are TRBV12-3 or TRBV12-4 and TRBJ2-1; 9 positions agree with TRBD1. The CDR3 length is 15 residues. Unmatched junction bases numbered 13, after V lost 7 bases and J lost 9 bases. CDR3 sequence: CASTLQGAPEGEQFF. DNA of the CDR3: TGTGCCAGCACCCTACAGGGGGCGCCTGAGGGTGAGCAGTTCTTC.

In this sample, this clonotype turned up a few times. The chain recombines TRBV11-2 with TRBJ2-7; D tentatively reads TRBD1 or TRBD2 (5 bases each). In germline, CDR1 is SGHAT, CDR2 FQNNGV. V lost 0 bases to trimming and J lost 4 bases, with 13 bases between them. The CDR3 contains 15 residues. The CDR3 loop is CASSLDPRWGYEQYF. CDR3 in DNA: TGTGCCAGCAGCTTAGACCCCAGATGGGGGTACGAGCAGTACTTC.

This clonotype has more than one count but fewer than ten. This rearrangement joins TRBV5-8 to TRBJ2-3; TRBD2 matches 7 bases. This CDR3 has 16 residues. V lost 4 bases to trimming and J lost 2 bases; unmatched junction nucleotides: 10. In germline, CDR1 is SGHTS, CDR2 YDEGEE. The CDR3 DNA follows: TGTGCCAGCAGCCCGGACCTAGCGGAGATCACAGATACGCAGTATTTT. Amino acid sequence: CASSPDLAEITDTQYF.